Listed here are 28 T cell receptor beta chains from one sample, sequenced in a study of CD8 T cells in ankylosing spondylitis. General study findings and limits: Made up of under 10 highly homologous variants, a TCR beta motif appeared characteristic of ankylosing spondylitis blood.

Their specific antigens are unknown. TCRdb re-called the 5' RACE reads with MiXCR, one entry per CDR3 protein. The sample lists fewer than 650,000 distinct CDR3 sequences, roughly 13% occurring once. What was sequenced was blood, either unsorted or a sorted T cell fraction (not recorded which). All receptors come from a male donor with ankylosing spondylitis.

This clonotype was seen many times. The gene calls are TRBV10-3 and TRBJ2-1; the match to TRBD2 covers 10 bases. This CDR3 spans 15 amino acids. The junction had 3 bases not matched to a gene; V was cut back by 3 bases and J by 4 bases. CDR1 and CDR2 (germline): ENHRY, SYGVKD. CDR3 DNA: TGTGCCATCAGTGATCTAGCGGGAGTTTACAATGAGCAGTTCTTC. Translated, it gives CAISDLAGVYNEQFF.

V gene TRBV5-1 combines with J gene TRBJ2-5, with 7 positions matching TRBD2. With 10 bases clipped from V and 4 bases from J, the junction kept 7 bases outside the gene matches. CDR1 is SGHRS, CDR2 YFSETQ, per germline. There are 12 residues in the CDR3. CDR3 in amino acids: CAGQGGRETQYF. The DNA of the CDR3 is TGCGCCGGCCAGGGCGGGAGAGAGACCCAGTACTTC.

The V call is TRBV15, the J call TRBJ1-1, with D hard to call. The CDR3 runs 13 residues. Looked up from germline, CDR1 is LNHNV and CDR2 is YYDKDF (reference sequence). The ends were cut back, 1 base at V and 11 bases at J, with 14 bases in the middle. CDR3 nucleotide sequence: TGTGCCACCAGCAGAGGCACCCCGGAGGTGGCTTTCTTT. It codes for CATSRGTPEVAFF. The whole variable domain, filled in from reference TRBV15 and TRBJ1-1, reads DAMVIQNPRYQVTQFGKPVTLSCSQTLNHNVMYWYQQKSSQAPKLLFHYYDKDFNNEADTPDNFQSRRPNTSFCFLDIRSPGLGDTAMYLCATSRGTPEVAFFGQGTRLTVV.

This clonotype occurred a few times. The rearrangement uses TRBV20-1 and TRBJ1-5; perhaps TRBD1 as D (5 bases). V was clipped by 2 bases and J by 0 bases, with 8 bases between them. The CDR3 totals 14 residues. CDR1 DFQATT and CDR2 SNEGSKA come from the germline V gene (reference sequence). The CDR3 here is CSARRQYSNQPQHF. Written as DNA, the CDR3 is TGCAGTGCTAGAAGACAGTATAGCAATCAGCCCCAGCATTTT.

The chain has TRBV7-9 and TRBJ2-5; weak D call: TRBD2 (5 bases). V was pared by 2 bases and J by 4 bases, with 11 bases between. The germline V gene encodes CDR1 SEHNR and CDR2 FQNEAQ (reference sequence). The CDR3 has 14 residues. The CDR3 coding sequence is TGTGCCAGCAGCTTATCGACGGAGGTAGAGACCCAGTACTTC. Translated: CASSLSTEVETQYF. Full variable domain (outside the CDR3, taken from reference TRBV7-9 and TRBJ2-5): DTGVSQNPRHKITKRGQNVTFRCDPISEHNRLYWYRQTLGQGPEFLTYFQNEAQLEKSRLLSDRFSAERPKGSFSTLEIQRTEQGDSAMYLCASSLSTEVETQYFGPGTRLLVL.

There are a few counts of this clonotype. The V gene is TRBV30, the J gene TRBJ1-2; a possible D gene is TRBD1 (5 bases). The CDR3 is made up of 12 amino acids. Trimming shortened V by 7 bases and J by 3 bases, and 12 bases separated the two germline ends. Looked up from germline, CDR1 is GTSNPN and CDR2 is SVGIG (reference sequence). CDR3 amino acids: CASMRGDYGYTF. The CDR3 DNA follows: TGTGCCTCCATGAGGGGAGACTATGGCTACACCTTC.

This clonotype came up a few times. The chain employs TRBV5-5 and TRBJ2-7; D may be TRBD1 or TRBD2 (6 bases each). This CDR3 is 15 amino acids long. CDR1 SGHKS and CDR2 YYEKEE come from the germline V gene (reference sequence). Trimming took off 0 bases at V and 4 bases at J, with 14 bases between the two ends. CDR3 residues: CASSLGIRRGYEQYV. The CDR3 coding sequence is TGTGCCAGCAGCTTGGGCATAAGGAGGGGGTACGAGCAGTACGTC.

The V and J genes are TRBV20-1 and TRBJ2-3; 9 bases fit TRBD2. The ends lost 4 bases at V and 5 bases at J; junction bases unmatched: 10. The length of the CDR3 is 15 residues. Germline V CDR1 and CDR2: DFQATT, SNEGSKA (reference sequence). In DNA form, the CDR3 reads TGCAGTGCTAACCCCAGCGGGAGGCATGTAGATACGCAGTATTTT. This translates into CSANPSGRHVDTQYF.

The genes are TRBV6-2 or TRBV6-3 and TRBJ2-1; tentative D call: TRBD1 (6 bases). This CDR3 is 14 amino acids long. Per the germline V gene, CDR1 is MNHEY and CDR2 is SVGEGT. Trimming cost V 0 bases and J 7 bases, with 10 bases left between them. The CDR3 sequence: CASSYSRGRNEQFF. The CDR3 DNA reads as TGTGCCAGCAGTTACTCGAGGGGGAGAAATGAGCAGTTCTTC.

This clonotype has just a few counts. This chain joins TRBV18 and TRBJ1-2; TRBD1 aligns across 8 bases. The V gene's germline CDR1 is KGHSH and CDR2 LQKENI. Trimming took 6 bases from V and 8 from J; bases not matched to a gene: 5. The length of the CDR3 is 12 residues. This CDR3 reads CASSGTGGGYTF. The CDR3 region has the DNA TGTGCCAGCTCCGGGACAGGCGGGGGCTACACCTTC.

This clonotype was found a few times. J is TRBJ1-2 and V is TRBV20-1; possibly TRBD1 for D (5 bases). This CDR3 contains 14 residues. Germline V gene lookup returns CDR1 DFQATT and CDR2 SNEGSKA (reference sequence). The germline V and J ends were trimmed by 5 bases and 4 bases, with 17 bases remaining between them. As DNA, the CDR3 is TGCAGTGCTTCTAAGGGGCTTTACGGCTATGGCTACACCTTC. Its protein is CSASKGLYGYGYTF.

This clonotype has only a few counts. The CDR3 sequence is CSATVGDQPQHF. The DNA of the CDR3 is TGCAGTGCCACCGTCGGGGATCAGCCCCAGCATTTT. This chain connects TRBV20-1 to TRBJ1-5; D is uncertain. The CDR3 length is 12 residues. In germline, CDR1 is DFQATT, CDR2 SNEGSKA (reference sequence). Trimming removed 6 bases from V and 5 bases from J, with 11 bases in between.

The chain joins TRBV6-5 to TRBJ2-1; the match to TRBD1 covers 11 bases. From germline, CDR1 is MNHEY and CDR2 SVGAGI. Trimming took 4 bases from V and 8 from J; bases not matched to a gene: 7. The CDR3 contains 15 residues. CDR3 region: CASSSRTGGADEQFF. The CDR3 DNA reads as TGTGCCAGCAGTTCCAGGACAGGGGGCGCGGATGAGCAGTTCTTC.

This chain joins TRBV12-3 or TRBV12-4 and TRBJ2-5; 7 bases agree with TRBD1. V was clipped by 2 bases and J by 4 bases; unmatched bases: 7. The CDR3 is 15 amino acids. CDR3 bases: TGTGCCAGCAGTTTATCCCCTACAGGGGCAGAGACCCAGTACTTC. It encodes CASSLSPTGAETQYF.

This clonotype was observed a few times. V gene TRBV19 combines with J gene TRBJ2-2; no clear D. V dropped 3 bases and J dropped 5 bases, with 16 bases sitting between them. This CDR3 region has 16 residues. Germline values: CDR1 LNHDA, CDR2 SQIVND (reference sequence). The CDR3 DNA is TGTGCCAGTAGTATCCGGGCCACGGTGGGGACCGGGGAGCTGTTTTTT. Translating gives CASSIRATVGTGELFF. Variable domain in full (rest from reference TRBV19 and TRBJ2-2): DGGITQSPKYLFRKEGQNVTLSCEQNLNHDAMYWYRQDPGQGLRLIYYSQIVNDFQKGDIAEGYSVSREKKESFPLTVTSAQKNPTAFYLCASSIRATVGTGELFFGEGSRLTVL.

The V and J genes are TRBV20-1 and TRBJ1-4, with TRBD1 identical over 7 bases. The CDR3 sequence is 13 residues long. The germline CDR1 and CDR2 sequences are DFQATT and SNEGSKA (reference sequence). Trimming took 5 bases from V and 6 from J; bases not matched to a gene: 6. CDR3 coding DNA: TGCAGTGCTGAGGGACAGTCCGATGAAAAACTGTTTTTT. The encoded protein is CSAEGQSDEKLFF.

The CDR3 DNA is TGTGCCACCAGTGAATCCGGGCCTACGCATAATGGCTACACCTTC. It yields the protein CATSESGPTHNGYTF. The V gene is TRBV24-1, the J gene TRBJ1-2; no clear D. The germline gives CDR1 KGHDR, CDR2 SFDVKD. The CDR3 is made up of 15 amino acids. The V gene lost 4 bases and the J gene lost 6 bases, with 17 bases spanning the gap.

This clonotype has only a few counts. The chain combines TRBV5-1 with TRBJ1-3; maybe TRBD1 (5 bases). The germline V gene has CDR1 SGHRS and CDR2 YFSETQ. The V gene lost 0 bases and the J gene lost 7 bases, with 11 bases spanning the gap. The CDR3 totals 14 residues. CDR3 in amino acids: CASSLEQEGNTIYF. The CDR3 region has the DNA TGCGCCAGCAGCTTGGAACAGGAGGGGAACACCATATATTTT. Combining the CDR3 with reference TRBV5-1 and TRBJ1-3 gives the whole variable domain KAGVTQTPRYLIKTRGQQVTLSCSPISGHRSVSWYQQTPGQGLQFLFEYFSETQRNKGNFPGRFSGRQFSNSRSEMNVSTLELGDSALYLCASSLEQEGNTIYFGEGSWLTVV.

This clonotype was counted a few times. This rearrangement joins TRBV12-3 or TRBV12-4 to TRBJ1-2; 7 bases agree with TRBD1. The CDR3 is made up of 15 amino acids. V trimming: 3 bases; J trimming: 0 bases; junction bases outside the gene matches: 4. Here the CDR3 reads CASSLRQGANYGYTF. DNA of the CDR3: TGTGCCAGCAGTTTGAGACAGGGAGCTAACTATGGCTACACCTTC.

This clonotype has a count of ten or more. The chain employs TRBV12-3 or TRBV12-4 and TRBJ1-1; no clear D gene. This CDR3 comprises 13 residues. The V end lost 5 bases, the J end lost 3 bases, and 10 bases lay between the germline ends. The CDR3 loop is CASSPGEYTEAFF. The CDR3 DNA follows: TGTGCCAGCAGTCCTGGGGAGTACACTGAAGCTTTCTTT.

This clonotype has a handful of counts. V is TRBV15 and J is TRBJ2-3; 10 nucleotides line up with TRBD2. The V gene's germline CDR1 is LNHNV and CDR2 YYDKDF (reference sequence). J was trimmed by 4 bases and V by 1 base; bases with no gene match: 5. This CDR3 is 16 amino acids long. The DNA of the CDR3 is TGTGCCACCAGCAGAGCAGGGACTAGCGTTCCAGATACGCAGTATTTT. Amino acids: CATSRAGTSVPDTQYF.

This clonotype was counted a few times. V usage is TRBV29-1 and J usage is TRBJ2-1, with D possibly matching TRBD2 (8 bases). Germline V gene data show CDR1 as SQVTM and CDR2 as ANQGSEA. Trimming removed 7 bases at V and 4 bases at J, with 29 bases between. CDR3 size: 18 residues. In DNA form, the CDR3 reads TGCAGCGGATTAGGGGGCGCGGATAGGACTAGCCCGTACAATGAGCAGTTCTTC. The encoded protein is CSGLGGADRTSPYNEQFF.

The sample holds a few counts of this clonotype. The chain employs TRBV5-1 and TRBJ2-3; TRBD2 might be the D (6 bases). With 4 bases removed from V and 0 bases from J, the gap between germline ends came to 15 bases. Germline-derived CDR1 and CDR2 are SGHRS and YFSETQ. The length of the CDR3 is 16 residues. DNA for the CDR3: TGCGCCAGCAGCCCCCGACTGCGGGACAGCACAGATACGCAGTATTTT. Translation: CASSPRLRDSTDTQYF.

The rearrangement joins TRBV12-3 or TRBV12-4 to TRBJ2-1; D is uncertain. This CDR3 is 12 amino acids long. Between the trimmed V and J ends, which lost 7 bases and 5 bases, there was a span of 9 bases. The CDR3 sequence: CASTFVNNEQFF. The DNA of the CDR3 is TGTGCCAGCACCTTCGTGAACAATGAGCAGTTCTTC.

The V gene is TRBV5-1, the J gene TRBJ1-1, with 9 positions matching TRBD1. The CDR3 runs 13 residues. Losses at the gene ends were 3 bases for V and 11 bases for J; bases not matched to a gene: 8. Germline CDR1 is SGHRS and CDR2 is YFSETQ. The CDR3 region is CASSSGQGLAAFF. The DNA for the CDR3 is TGCGCCAGCAGCTCGGGACAGGGCCTGGCGGCTTTCTTT.

This clonotype turned up a few times. This chain links TRBV7-2 with TRBJ2-1; D ambiguous. This CDR3 spans 13 amino acids. Germline CDR1 SGHTA, CDR2 FQGNSA. Trimming took 5 bases from V and 6 from J, leaving 11 bases between them. The CDR3 DNA sequence: TGTGCCAGCAGCCAAGGACCCGCCAATGAGCAGTTCTTC. It codes for CASSQGPANEQFF.

The chain links TRBV7-2 to TRBJ2-5; D uncertain. Trimming removed 3 bases from V and 1 base from J, with 3 bases in between. The germline CDR1 and CDR2 sequences are SGHTA and FQGNSA. There are 12 residues in the CDR3. The DNA for the CDR3 is TGTGCCAGCAGCTTCTTCCAAGAGACCCAGTACTTC. Protein product: CASSFFQETQYF.

This clonotype was detected a few times. The gene calls are TRBV6-1 and TRBJ2-1; D gene ambiguous. Trimming shortened V by 6 bases and J by 5 bases, and 11 bases separated the two germline ends. The CDR3 runs to 13 residues. The germline V gene encodes CDR1 MNHNS and CDR2 SASEGT. CDR3 nucleotide sequence: TGTGCCAGCAGGGTAAATGTGGACAATGAGCAGTTCTTC. Amino acid sequence: CASRVNVDNEQFF.